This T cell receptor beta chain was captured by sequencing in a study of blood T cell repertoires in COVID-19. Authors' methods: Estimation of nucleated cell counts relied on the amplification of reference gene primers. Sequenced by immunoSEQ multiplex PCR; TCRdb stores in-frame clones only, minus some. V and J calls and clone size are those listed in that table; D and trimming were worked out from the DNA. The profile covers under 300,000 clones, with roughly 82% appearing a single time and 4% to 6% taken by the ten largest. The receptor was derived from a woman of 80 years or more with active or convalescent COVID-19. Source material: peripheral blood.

CDR3 in DNA: TGCGCCAGCAGCCCACCGGGACAGGGGGATCAGAACACTGAAGCTTTCTTT. Translation: CASSPPGQGDQNTEAFF. V and J are TRBV5-1 and TRBJ1-1, with 11 bases aligning to TRBD1. Germline lookup yields CDR1 SGHRS and CDR2 YFSETQ. V trimming: 4 bases; J trimming: 1 base; junction bases outside the gene matches: 9. This CDR3 spans 17 amino acids.